The 24 T cell receptor beta chains below come from one sample, sequenced in a study of shared clonotypes between healthy human individuals. Method: immunoSEQ multiplex PCR; TCRdb's copy keeps in-frame clones and lacks some. The sample records about 2.4 million clones, roughly 93% being singletons. Sequenced input: naive CD4+ T cells from PBMCs. Noted subset: CD45RA+ positively selected. The receptors were sampled from a young man in good health. Some clones in this sample may be carry-over from other donors' samples.

The chain combines TRBV9 with TRBJ1-4; unclear D gene. The germline V and J ends were trimmed by 0 bases and 8 bases, with 14 bases remaining between them. This CDR3 spans 15 amino acids. CDR1 is SGDLS, CDR2 YYNGEE, per germline. CDR3 DNA sequence: TGTGCCAGCAGCGTAGCCGGGTCCCCCCGAGAAAAACTGTTTTTT. Residues: CASSVAGSPREKLFF.

The chain links TRBV5-1 to TRBJ2-2; D may be TRBD1 (6 bases). V lost 1 base and J lost 4, with 14 bases in between. CDR3 size: 16 residues. Germline CDR1 SGHRS, CDR2 YFSETQ. CDR3 residues: CASSLSYRVVTGELFF. CDR3 DNA: TGCGCCAGCAGCTTGAGTTACAGGGTAGTCACCGGGGAGCTGTTTTTT.

The chain links TRBV14 to TRBJ1-6; TRBD1 might be the D (5 bases). This CDR3 comprises 18 residues. Per the germline V gene, CDR1 is SGHDN and CDR2 is FVKESK. Trimming stripped 0 bases from V and 2 bases from J, with 14 bases between. The CDR3 region is CASSQDRRKDTYNSPLHF. The CDR3 DNA sequence: TGTGCCAGCAGCCAAGATCGAAGGAAGGACACCTATAATTCACCCCTCCACTTT.

Only one count was recorded for this clone. The chain has TRBV5-1 and TRBJ2-1, with 7 bases lining up with TRBD1. The V gene end was trimmed by 4 bases and the J gene end by 7 bases; junction bases not matched to a gene: 8. CDR1 SGHRS and CDR2 YFSETQ come from the germline V gene. The CDR3 runs 14 residues. The CDR3 sequence is CASSPTTGRNEQFF. The CDR3, as DNA: TGCGCCAGCAGCCCAACGACAGGGCGGAATGAGCAGTTCTTC.

The rearrangement links TRBV15 to TRBJ2-5, with 9 bases lining up with TRBD1. Germline CDR1 LNHNV, CDR2 YYDKDF (reference sequence). V was clipped by 4 bases and J by 1 base; unmatched bases: 4. There are 15 residues in the CDR3. The CDR3 is CATSTTGQGQETQYF. The CDR3 DNA reads as TGTGCCACCAGCACAACGGGACAGGGCCAAGAGACCCAGTACTTC.

The chain is built from TRBV28 and TRBJ2-2, with D maybe TRBD1 (5 bases). V dropped 3 bases and J dropped 2 bases, with 7 bases sitting between them. Germline CDR1 MDHEN, CDR2 SYDVKM. CDR3 length equals 14 residues. The CDR3, as DNA: TGTGCCAGCAGTTTGGGGCATAACACCGGGGAGCTGTTTTTT. Its translation: CASSLGHNTGELFF.

Details on this clone: The sample contains more than one DNA sequence encoding this CDR3. The genes are TRBV29-1 and TRBJ1-1; a weak D match, TRBD1 (5 bases). Germline assignment: CDR1 SQVTM and CDR2 ANQGSEA. V lost 6 bases and J 0 bases, leaving 11 bases between the germline ends. This CDR3 spans 13 amino acids. The CDR3: CSVAQGMNTEAFF. The DNA of the CDR3 is TGCAGCGTGGCCCAGGGTATGAACACTGAAGCTTTCTTT.

The chain carries TRBV7-7 and TRBJ2-5, with D tentatively TRBD1 (5 bases). Germline-derived CDR1 and CDR2 are SSHAT and FNYEAQ (reference sequence). Trimming removed 3 bases at V and 1 base at J, with 9 bases between. CDR3 length: 14 amino acids. The CDR3 DNA follows: TGTGCCAGCAGCTTGGGGCACACCCAAGAGACCCAGTACTTC. Translated: CASSLGHTQETQYF.

This clone is a singleton in its sample. V gene TRBV5-4 combines with J gene TRBJ1-4, with 8 bases fitting TRBD1. Trimming at V came to 4 bases and at J to 8 bases, leaving 10 bases not matched to a gene. The V gene's germline CDR1 is SGHNT and CDR2 YYREEE (reference sequence). The CDR3 runs 15 residues. The CDR3 region is CASSRKTGEGEKLFF. The DNA for the CDR3 is TGTGCCAGCAGCAGAAAGACAGGGGAAGGCGAAAAACTGTTTTTT. The full variable domain, in which reference TRBV5-4 and TRBJ1-4 provide the parts outside the CDR3, is ETGVTQSPTHLIKTRGQQVTLRCSSQSGHNTVSWYQQALGQGPQFIFQYYREEENGRGNFPPRFSGLQFPNYSSELNVNALELDDSALYLCASSRKTGEGEKLFFGSGTQLSVL.

Turning to this clone: This sample also contains other DNA sequences that code for the same CDR3. The rearrangement uses TRBV27 and TRBJ2-7, with a possible D match to TRBD1 (5 bases). V was clipped by 6 bases and J by 3 bases, with 6 bases between them. Germline V gene sequence: CDR1 MNHEY, CDR2 SMNVEV (reference sequence). CDR3 length equals 11 residues. This chain's CDR3 is CASSQGYEQYF. Here the CDR3 DNA reads TGTGCCAGCAGCCAGGGCTACGAGCAGTACTTC.

The chain has TRBV9 and TRBJ2-1; the match to TRBD1 covers 10 bases. The germline V gene encodes CDR1 SGDLS and CDR2 YYNGEE. CDR3 size: 15 residues. V shed 2 bases, J shed 4 bases, and the junction held 3 bases outside the gene matches. This CDR3 reads CASSVLGQGYNEQFF. CDR3 nucleotides: TGTGCCAGCAGCGTTCTGGGACAGGGGTACAATGAGCAGTTCTTC. Combining the CDR3 with reference TRBV9 and TRBJ2-1 gives the whole variable domain DSGVTQTPKHLITATGQRVTLRCSPRSGDLSVYWYQQSLDQGLQFLIQYYNGEERAKGNILERFSAQQFPDLHSELNLSSLELGDSALYFCASSVLGQGYNEQFFGPGTRLTVL.

The rearrangement joins TRBV30 to TRBJ2-3; TRBD1 might be the D (6 bases). Germline V lookup: CDR1 GTSNPN, CDR2 SVGIG (reference sequence). The V end was cut by 4 bases, the J end by 4 bases, with 9 bases between. The CDR3 runs 12 residues. CDR3 sequence (DNA): TGTGCCTGGATACAGGGATCAGATACGCAGTATTTT. Protein product: CAWIQGSDTQYF.

V gene TRBV7-9 combines with J gene TRBJ1-2; D uncertain. This CDR3 region has 14 residues. Germline values: CDR1 SEHNR, CDR2 FQNEAQ (reference sequence). V was shortened by 2 bases and J by 5 bases, with 12 bases between the two germline ends. This CDR3 reads CASSLLGLEYGYTF. As DNA, the CDR3 is TGTGCCAGCAGCTTATTAGGTCTTGAGTATGGCTACACCTTC.

This clone occurred once. The genes are TRBV7-2 and TRBJ2-1; 9 nucleotides match TRBD1. CDR3 size: 12 residues. V lost 5 bases and J lost 15; bases outside the gene matches: 8. Germline lookup yields CDR1 SGHTA and CDR2 FQGNSA. This CDR3 is CASSPPGQGTFF. The DNA of the CDR3 is TGTGCCAGCAGCCCCCCGGGACAGGGTACGTTCTTC.

The rearrangement joins TRBV6-6 to TRBJ1-3; weak D call: TRBD1 (5 bases). The CDR3 is 15 amino acids. Germline values: CDR1 MNHNY, CDR2 SVGAGI (reference sequence). V lost 2 bases, J lost 2 bases, and 10 bases lay in between. The CDR3 nucleotides read TGTGCCAGCAGTTACGGGACGGTACCTGGAAACACCATATATTTT. Translation gives CASSYGTVPGNTIYF.

This rearrangement joins TRBV2 to TRBJ2-7; tentative D call: TRBD2 (6 bases). The length of the CDR3 is 14 residues. In germline, CDR1 is SNHLY, CDR2 FYNNEI. The V and J ends lost 7 bases and 1 base respectively, with 14 bases between them. DNA of the CDR3: TGTGCCAGCATGGGGCAGGGAGGATCCTACGAGCAGTACTTC. Residues: CASMGQGGSYEQYF.

This clone was observed a single time. The chain uses TRBV5-6 and TRBJ2-5; TRBD1 matches 9 bases. The tail of the sequence fits TRBJ2-7 better, so the J call may be wrong. The CDR3 sequence is 13 residues long. Germline CDR1 and CDR2: SGHDT and YYEEEE. CDR3 loop: CASSDRGSYEQYF. Here the CDR3 DNA reads TGTGCCAGCAGCGACAGGGGGAGCTACGAGCAGTACTTC.

This rearrangement joins TRBV5-1 to TRBJ2-5; 8 positions agree with TRBD1. This CDR3 contains 13 residues. CDR1 is SGHRS, CDR2 YFSETQ, per germline. Trimming at V came to 4 bases and at J to 5 bases, leaving 4 bases not matched to a gene. The DNA for the CDR3 is TGCGCCAGCAGCCCACAGGGGGTGGAGACCCAGTACTTC. Translating gives CASSPQGVETQYF.

The chain links TRBV27 to TRBJ2-4; D is unresolved. The CDR3 contains 15 residues. Trimming removed 2 bases at V and 0 bases at J, with 8 bases between. Germline V lookup: CDR1 MNHEY, CDR2 SMNVEV (reference sequence). The CDR3 nucleotides are TGTGCCAGCAGTTTAGGGTCTCTAGCCAAAAACATTCAGTACTTC. Encoded protein: CASSLGSLAKNIQYF.

This clone has only a few counts. The chain carries TRBV7-9 and TRBJ1-2; perhaps TRBD1 as D (6 bases). This CDR3 has 14 residues. Trimming stripped 5 bases from V and 7 bases from J, with 17 bases between. Germline CDR1 and CDR2: SEHNR and FQNEAQ (reference sequence). The CDR3 nucleotides are TGTGCCAGCAGCCCAGGGACATTGGCAGCTGGCTACACCTTC. It is translated as CASSPGTLAAGYTF. Full variable domain (outside the CDR3, taken from reference TRBV7-9 and TRBJ1-2): DTGVSQNPRHKITKRGQNVTFRCDPISEHNRLYWYRQTLGQGPEFLTYFQNEAQLEKSRLLSDRFSAERPKGSFSTLEIQRTEQGDSAMYLCASSPGTLAAGYTFGSGTRLTVV.

The chain links TRBV5-5 to TRBJ1-4; D remains unclear. The germline gives CDR1 SGHKS, CDR2 YYEKEE (reference sequence). Trimming pared 5 bases from V and 8 bases from J, leaving 19 bases between. This CDR3 region has 15 residues. In DNA form, the CDR3 reads TGTGCCAGCAGTTTCACGGCACCCGGAGGGGAAAAACTGTTTTTT. Translating it yields CASSFTAPGGEKLFF.

The gene calls are TRBV2 and TRBJ2-5; no reliable D call. The germline V gene encodes CDR1 SNHLY and CDR2 FYNNEI. The CDR3 is 15 amino acids. Trimming shortened V by 3 bases and J by 5 bases, and 16 bases separated the two germline ends. CDR3 sequence reads: CASSESVVGGETQYF. CDR3 nucleotides: TGTGCCAGCAGTGAGTCGGTAGTGGGTGGGGAGACCCAGTACTTC.

V usage is TRBV25-1 and J usage is TRBJ2-7; D might be TRBD1 or TRBD2, each matching 5 bases. Looked up from germline, CDR1 is MGHDK and CDR2 is SYGVNS. The CDR3 contains 15 residues. V lost 8 bases and J lost 3, with 20 bases in between. CDR3 sequence reads: CASSESGQWHYEQYF. For the CDR3, the DNA is TGTGCCAGCTCCGAGTCGGGGCAGTGGCACTACGAGCAGTACTTC.

This clone was seen once. V and J are TRBV28 and TRBJ1-1; tentative D call: TRBD1 (5 bases). The CDR3 extends over 15 amino acids. Trimming left V 0 bases short and J 3 bases short, with 11 bases between. Per the germline V gene, CDR1 is MDHEN and CDR2 is SYDVKM. CDR3 region: CASSLWGQGYTEAFF. The CDR3 bases are TGTGCCAGCAGTTTATGGGGGCAGGGATACACTGAAGCTTTCTTT.